The 25 T cell receptor beta chains listed next were all sequenced from one sample in a study of blood T cells in healthy people across ages. A sample-barcoded 5' primer and a J-beta primer mix were used in a second PCR of roughly 7 to 12 cycles. TCRdb independently ran MiXCR on the 5' RACE reads; one entry per CDR3 protein. The sample records 700,000 or so distinct CDR3 sequences, about 20% being singletons. Material for sequencing was blood. These receptors were collected from a man aged 65-85 years in good health.

This clonotype appeared a few times. This chain joins TRBV6-5 and TRBJ2-3; 10 nucleotides align to TRBD2. The CDR3 extends over 15 amino acids. Germline CDR1 MNHEY, CDR2 SVGAGI. The V gene end was trimmed by 6 bases and the J gene end by 4 bases; junction bases not matched to a gene: 7. This CDR3 is CASSWSGRGSDTQYF. The CDR3 nucleotides read TGTGCCAGCAGCTGGAGCGGGAGGGGTTCAGATACGCAGTATTTT.

This clonotype showed up just a few times. The chain links TRBV28 to TRBJ1-2; D uncertain. Germline CDR1 and CDR2: MDHEN and SYDVKM. Trimming pared 1 base from V and 13 bases from J, leaving 13 bases between. The length of the CDR3 is 12 residues. The CDR3 bases are TGTGCCAGCAGTTTATTAGGTCAGGCCGGCACCTTC. Translated: CASSLLGQAGTF.

This clonotype was picked up many times. The chain links TRBV10-3 to TRBJ2-1; D possibly corresponds to TRBD2 (6 bases). CDR3 length: 13 amino acids. In germline, CDR1 is ENHRY, CDR2 SYGVKD. Trimming took off 4 bases at V and 6 bases at J, with 10 bases between the two ends. CDR3 nucleotides: TGTGCCATCAGTGCCGATAGCGGCAATGAGCAGTTCTTC. It codes for CAISADSGNEQFF.

This clonotype was counted many times. The chain joins TRBV6-5 to TRBJ2-3; TRBD2 agrees at 7 bases. The CDR3 spans 16 residues. Germline V CDR1 and CDR2: MNHEY, SVGAGI. V was pared by 5 bases and J by 3 bases, with 11 bases of the junction left unmatched. CDR3 DNA: TGTGCCAGCAGTCAGGAATTTCGACTAGCAACAGATACGCAGTATTTT. It encodes CASSQEFRLATDTQYF.

The table lists this clonotype with a few counts. The rearrangement uses TRBV7-9 and TRBJ1-2; 7 nucleotides line up with TRBD1. J gave up 8 bases and V 1 base, and 10 bases lay outside the gene matches. This CDR3 region has 15 residues. Germline V gene sequence: CDR1 SEHNR, CDR2 FQNEAQ (reference sequence). CDR3 sequence reads: CASSLDVRQGEGYTF. The CDR3 nucleotides read TGTGCCAGCAGCTTAGACGTCCGGCAGGGGGAAGGCTACACCTTC.

This clonotype showed up many times. This sequence joins TRBV6-4 and TRBJ2-3, with D unresolved. The CDR3 is 15 amino acids. Germline-derived CDR1 and CDR2 are MRHNA and SNTAGT. V was trimmed by 6 bases and J by 4 bases, leaving 17 bases between them. This CDR3 is CASSVLASRADTQYF. In DNA, the CDR3 is TGTGCCAGCAGCGTCCTGGCCAGTCGCGCAGATACGCAGTATTTT.

The genes are TRBV20-1 and TRBJ1-1; D not resolved. The CDR3 has 12 residues. Germline-derived CDR1 and CDR2 are DFQATT and SNEGSKA (reference sequence). V shed 1 base and J shed 1 base, with 4 bases lying between them. The CDR3 nucleotides are TGCAGTGCTAGAGGCAGGAACACTGAAGCTTTCTTT. Translating gives CSARGRNTEAFF.

J is TRBJ2-1 and V is TRBV4-1; either TRBD1 or TRBD2 may fit D (5 bases each). The ends were cut back, 2 bases at V and 6 bases at J, with 8 bases in the middle. Looked up from germline, CDR1 is MGHRA and CDR2 is YSYEKL. CDR3 size: 13 residues. Here the CDR3 reads CASSQPGPNEQFF. The CDR3 DNA follows: TGCGCCAGCAGCCAACCGGGGCCCAATGAGCAGTTCTTC.

This clonotype appeared a single time. J is TRBJ1-1 and V is TRBV19; the D gene is possibly TRBD1 (6 bases). The V and J ends lost 3 bases and 10 bases respectively, with 15 bases between them. Germline CDR1 is LNHDA and CDR2 is SQIVND (reference sequence). The CDR3 has 13 amino acids. The CDR3, as DNA: TGTGCCAGTAGTATGGAGGGGGGGGCTGGAGCTTTCTTT. It specifies CASSMEGGAGAFF.

This clonotype was seen a few times. The V and J genes are TRBV6-5 and TRBJ1-6, with D possibly TRBD1 on 5 matching bases. Trimming removed 2 bases from V and 5 bases from J, with 19 bases in between. This CDR3 has 18 residues. Germline-derived CDR1 and CDR2 are MNHEY and SVGAGI. CDR3 nucleotides: TGTGCCAGCAGTTACCTAGACCCAGGGAAAGGGGATAATTCACCCCTCCACTTT. This codes for CASSYLDPGKGDNSPLHF.

In this sample, this clonotype turned up a few times. The rearrangement uses TRBV20-1 and TRBJ2-5; D gene uncertain. From germline, CDR1 is DFQATT and CDR2 SNEGSKA (reference sequence). The CDR3 length is 15 residues. Trimming stripped 6 bases from V and 1 base from J, with 18 bases between. For the CDR3, the DNA is TGCAGTGCCCCCCCTCCGAGTAGGGTCCAAGAGACCCAGTACTTC. Its translation is CSAPPPSRVQETQYF.

The J gene is TRBJ2-1, the V gene TRBV7-6; possibly TRBD1 or TRBD2 for D (6 bases each). Per germline, CDR1 SGHVS and CDR2 FNYEAQ. The CDR3 is 16 residues long. The V end was cut by 4 bases, the J end by 6 bases, with 19 bases between. The CDR3 nucleotides read TGTGCCAGCAGCTCGAAGGGGGGTGCGTCCACCAATGAGCAGTTCTTC. This gives the protein CASSSKGGASTNEQFF.

This clonotype was recorded many times. The chain is built from TRBV12-3 or TRBV12-4 and TRBJ1-4, with D possibly matching TRBD1 (6 bases). The CDR3 runs 15 residues. V gave up 5 bases and J gave up 7 bases, with 17 bases separating them. The CDR3: CASSPQGGIGEKLFF. CDR3 DNA sequence: TGTGCCAGCAGTCCACAGGGTGGGATTGGTGAAAAACTGTTTTTT.

The chain carries TRBV4-3 and TRBJ2-1; 12 nucleotides match TRBD2. The germline gives CDR1 LGHNA, CDR2 YSLEER. The junction had 11 bases not matched to a gene; V was cut back by 0 bases and J by 8 bases. CDR3 length equals 18 residues. This CDR3 reads CASSQDRSTSGGYDEQFF. The CDR3 DNA sequence: TGCGCCAGCAGCCAAGATCGTTCGACTAGCGGGGGATACGATGAGCAGTTCTTC.

V usage is TRBV7-9 and J usage is TRBJ1-2; D remains unclear. The CDR3 contains 12 residues. CDR1 and CDR2 from the germline V gene are SEHNR and FQNEAQ (reference sequence). V was shortened by 4 bases and J by 9 bases, with 12 bases between the two germline ends. CDR3 sequence reads: CASSWVASSYTF. The CDR3, as DNA: TGTGCCAGCAGCTGGGTTGCGTCGAGCTACACCTTC. The full variable domain, in which reference TRBV7-9 and TRBJ1-2 provide the parts outside the CDR3, is DTGVSQNPRHKITKRGQNVTFRCDPISEHNRLYWYRQTLGQGPEFLTYFQNEAQLEKSRLLSDRFSAERPKGSFSTLEIQRTEQGDSAMYLCASSWVASSYTFGSGTRLTVV.

This clonotype was seen only a few times. The rearrangement uses TRBV11-2 and TRBJ2-1; TRBD1 might be the D (5 bases). The J call may be faulty, since TRBJ2-5 better matches the DNA end. The CDR3 loop spans 16 amino acids. The germline CDR1 and CDR2 sequences are SGHAT and FQNNGV. The CDR3 DNA reads as TGTGCCAGCAGCGCAGAAGGGTCAGGGCCGGCTGAGACCCAGTACTTC. The encoded protein is CASSAEGSGPAETQYF.

This clonotype was counted a few times. This chain joins TRBV29-1 and TRBJ1-5; no reliable D call. The germline CDR1 and CDR2 sequences are SQVTM and ANQGSEA. The CDR3 has 13 residues. Trimming pared 4 bases from V and 5 bases from J, leaving 12 bases between. The CDR3 nucleotides read TGCAGCGTTGGTTCAAGCAGGTATCAGCCCCAGCATTTT. Translating gives CSVGSSRYQPQHF.

The gene calls are TRBV14 and TRBJ2-5; tentative D call: TRBD2 (6 bases). V was clipped by 7 bases and J by 4 bases, with 10 bases between them. CDR3 length equals 12 residues. Germline loops: CDR1 SGHDN, CDR2 FVKESK. This CDR3 reads CASNRAGETQYF. CDR3 in DNA: TGTGCCAGCAACCGAGCGGGAGAGACCCAGTACTTC.

This clonotype was seen more than once but under ten times. The chain joins TRBV15 to TRBJ2-3; D possibly corresponds to TRBD2 (6 bases). CDR3 length: 16 amino acids. The germline V gene encodes CDR1 LNHNV and CDR2 YYDKDF (reference sequence). V lost 0 bases and J 5 bases, leaving 15 bases between the germline ends. CDR3 bases: TGTGCCACCAGCAGAGATCTTGCGCGGGACGGAGATACGCAGTATTTT. Translating gives CATSRDLARDGDTQYF.

The chain couples TRBV7-9 to TRBJ2-3; no firm D call. The CDR3 is made up of 14 amino acids. Germline V gives CDR1 SEHNR, CDR2 FQNEAQ (reference sequence). Trimming shortened V by 3 bases and J by 4 bases, and 11 bases separated the two germline ends. The CDR3 region has the DNA TGTGCCAGCAGCTTTTCATCGCAGGCAGATACGCAGTATTTT. Protein sequence: CASSFSSQADTQYF.

The chain carries TRBV20-1 and TRBJ2-1; TRBD2 is a possible D gene (7 bases). Gene TRBJ2-7 matches the end of the DNA better, so the J call may be wrong. The CDR3 spans 15 residues. CDR1 is DFQATT, CDR2 SNEGSKA, per germline (reference sequence). Here the CDR3 DNA reads TGCAGTGCCACCAACCCCGCGGGGGCCGACTACGAGCAGTACTTC. Amino acids: CSATNPAGADYEQYF.

The CDR3 loop is CATSTRHGSPTNEKLFF. The CDR3 DNA sequence: TGTGCCACCAGCACGCGCCATGGGAGCCCAACTAATGAAAAACTGTTTTTT. The rearrangement joins TRBV15 to TRBJ1-4; D gene ambiguous. CDR1 is LNHNV, CDR2 YYDKDF, per germline (reference sequence). V was shortened by 4 bases and J by 0 bases, with 15 bases between the two germline ends. This CDR3 has 17 residues.

V gene TRBV6-2 or TRBV6-3 combines with J gene TRBJ2-4; TRBD1 agrees at 8 bases. The germline gives CDR1 MNHEY, CDR2 SVGEGT. The CDR3 is 18 residues long. The V gene end was trimmed by 1 base and the J gene end by 0 bases; junction bases not matched to a gene: 8. CDR3 residues: CASSYFLGQGIAKNIQYF. The CDR3 DNA reads as TGTGCCAGCAGTTACTTTCTTGGACAGGGTATAGCCAAAAACATTCAGTACTTC.

The chain has TRBV5-1 and TRBJ1-2; 7 bases align to TRBD1. The CDR3 covers 18 residues. V gave up 4 bases and J gave up 9 bases; unmatched junction bases: 24. From germline, CDR1 is SGHRS and CDR2 YFSETQ. The CDR3 DNA reads as TGCGCCAGCAGCAGACGACAGGGTTATTTTGGTACAATGAACAGCTACACCTTC. Residues: CASSRRQGYFGTMNSYTF.

In its sample, this clonotype was seen a few times. The chain couples TRBV20-1 to TRBJ2-3; 7 nucleotides agree with TRBD2. In germline, CDR1 is DFQATT, CDR2 SNEGSKA (reference sequence). V lost 5 bases and J lost 3; bases outside the gene matches: 11. The length of the CDR3 is 15 residues. CDR3 sequence: CSAPPIVAGTDTQYF. In nucleotides, the CDR3 is TGCAGTGCTCCTCCCATTGTAGCGGGTACAGATACGCAGTATTTT.